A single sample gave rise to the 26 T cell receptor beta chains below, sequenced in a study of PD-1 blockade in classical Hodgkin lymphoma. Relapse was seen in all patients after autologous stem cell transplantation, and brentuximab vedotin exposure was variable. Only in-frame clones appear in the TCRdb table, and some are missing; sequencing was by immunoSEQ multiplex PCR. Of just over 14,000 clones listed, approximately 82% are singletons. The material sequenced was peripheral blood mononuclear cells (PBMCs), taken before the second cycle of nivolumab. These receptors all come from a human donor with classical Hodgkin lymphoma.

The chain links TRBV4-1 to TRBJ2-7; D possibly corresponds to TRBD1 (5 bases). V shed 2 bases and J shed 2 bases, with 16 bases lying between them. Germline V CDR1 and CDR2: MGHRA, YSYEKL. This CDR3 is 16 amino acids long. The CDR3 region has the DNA TGCGCCAGCAGCCAATTGATCCAGGGTTTCCCCTACGAGCAGTACTTC. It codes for CASSQLIQGFPYEQYF.

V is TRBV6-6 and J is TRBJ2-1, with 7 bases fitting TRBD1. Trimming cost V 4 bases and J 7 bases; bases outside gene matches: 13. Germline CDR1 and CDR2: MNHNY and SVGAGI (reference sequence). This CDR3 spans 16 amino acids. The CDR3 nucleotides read TGTGCCAGCAGTTTTTGGACAGGACAGCCTGGGAATGAGCAGTTCTTC. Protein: CASSFWTGQPGNEQFF.

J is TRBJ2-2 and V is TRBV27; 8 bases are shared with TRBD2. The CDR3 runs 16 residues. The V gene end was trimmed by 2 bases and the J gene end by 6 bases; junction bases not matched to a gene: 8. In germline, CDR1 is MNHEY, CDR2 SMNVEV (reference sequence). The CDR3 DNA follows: TGTGCCAGCAGTTTAGCGGGACTAGGTGCCCCCGGGGAGCTGTTTTTT. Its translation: CASSLAGLGAPGELFF.

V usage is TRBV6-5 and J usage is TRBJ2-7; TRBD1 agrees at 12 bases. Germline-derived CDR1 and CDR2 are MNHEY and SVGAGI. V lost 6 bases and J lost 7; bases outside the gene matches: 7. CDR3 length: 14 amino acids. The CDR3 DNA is TGTGCCAGCAGCTGGGGACAGGGGGCTGGGGAGCAGTACTTC. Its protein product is CASSWGQGAGEQYF.

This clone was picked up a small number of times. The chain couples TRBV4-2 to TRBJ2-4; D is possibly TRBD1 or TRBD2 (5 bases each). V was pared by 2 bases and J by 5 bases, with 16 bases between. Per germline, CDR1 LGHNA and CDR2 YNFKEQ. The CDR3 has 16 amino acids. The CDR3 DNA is TGTGCCAGCAGCCAAAGCCACGGGACCCCTCAAAACATTCAGTACTTC. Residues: CASSQSHGTPQNIQYF.

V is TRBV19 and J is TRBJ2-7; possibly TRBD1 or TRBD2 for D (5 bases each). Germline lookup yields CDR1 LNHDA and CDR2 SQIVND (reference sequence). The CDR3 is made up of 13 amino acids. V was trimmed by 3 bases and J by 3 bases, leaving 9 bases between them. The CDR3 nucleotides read TGTGCCAGTAGTATCCGGGACGGCTACGAGCAGTACTTC. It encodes CASSIRDGYEQYF. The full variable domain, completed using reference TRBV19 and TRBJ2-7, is DGGITQSPKYLFRKEGQNVTLSCEQNLNHDAMYWYRQDPGQGLRLIYYSQIVNDFQKGDIAEGYSVSREKKESFPLTVTSAQKNPTAFYLCASSIRDGYEQYFGPGTRLTVT.

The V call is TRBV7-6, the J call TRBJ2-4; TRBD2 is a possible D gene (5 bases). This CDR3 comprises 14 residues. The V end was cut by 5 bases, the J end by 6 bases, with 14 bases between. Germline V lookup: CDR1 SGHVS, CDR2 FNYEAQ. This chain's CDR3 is CASSPDLGRNIQYF. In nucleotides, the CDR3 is TGTGCCAGCAGCCCTGACTTGGGGAGAAACATTCAGTACTTC.

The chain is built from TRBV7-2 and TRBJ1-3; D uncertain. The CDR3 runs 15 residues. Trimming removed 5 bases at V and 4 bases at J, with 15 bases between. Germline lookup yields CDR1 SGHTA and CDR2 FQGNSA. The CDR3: CASSPWEGSGNTIYF. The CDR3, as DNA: TGTGCCAGCAGCCCTTGGGAGGGATCAGGAAACACCATATATTTT.

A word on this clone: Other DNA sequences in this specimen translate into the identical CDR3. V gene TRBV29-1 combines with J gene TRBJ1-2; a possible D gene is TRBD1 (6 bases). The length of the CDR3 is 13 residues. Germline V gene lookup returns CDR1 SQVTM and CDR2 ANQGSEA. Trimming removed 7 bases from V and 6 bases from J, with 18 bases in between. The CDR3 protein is CSGGQSGGNGYTF. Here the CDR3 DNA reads TGCAGCGGGGGGCAGTCCGGGGGTAATGGCTACACCTTC.

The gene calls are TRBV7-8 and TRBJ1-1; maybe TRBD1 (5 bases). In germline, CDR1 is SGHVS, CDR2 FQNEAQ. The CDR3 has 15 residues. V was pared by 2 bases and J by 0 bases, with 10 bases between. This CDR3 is CASSLTGPMNTEAFF. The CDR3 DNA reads TGTGCCAGCAGCTTAACAGGCCCCATGAACACTGAAGCTTTCTTT.

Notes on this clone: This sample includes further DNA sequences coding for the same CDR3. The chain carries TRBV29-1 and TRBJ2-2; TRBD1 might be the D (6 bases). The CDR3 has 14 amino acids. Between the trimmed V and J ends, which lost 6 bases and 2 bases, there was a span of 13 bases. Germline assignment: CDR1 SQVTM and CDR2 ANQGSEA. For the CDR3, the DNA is TGCAGCGTGATAGGGACACTTAACACCGGGGAGCTGTTTTTT. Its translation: CSVIGTLNTGELFF.

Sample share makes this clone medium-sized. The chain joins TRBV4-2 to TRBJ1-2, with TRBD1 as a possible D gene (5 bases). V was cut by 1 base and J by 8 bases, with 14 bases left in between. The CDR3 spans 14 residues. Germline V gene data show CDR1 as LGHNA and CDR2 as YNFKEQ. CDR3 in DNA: TGTGCCAGCAGCCAAGGTGCAGGGATCGACGGCTACACCTTC. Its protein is CASSQGAGIDGYTF.

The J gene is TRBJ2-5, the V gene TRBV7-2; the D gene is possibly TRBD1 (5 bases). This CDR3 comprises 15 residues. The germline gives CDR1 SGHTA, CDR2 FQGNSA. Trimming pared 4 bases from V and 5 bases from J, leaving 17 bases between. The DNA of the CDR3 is TGTGCCAGCAGCTCCCGACAGTGGGCGTATGAGACCCAGTACTTC. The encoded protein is CASSSRQWAYETQYF.

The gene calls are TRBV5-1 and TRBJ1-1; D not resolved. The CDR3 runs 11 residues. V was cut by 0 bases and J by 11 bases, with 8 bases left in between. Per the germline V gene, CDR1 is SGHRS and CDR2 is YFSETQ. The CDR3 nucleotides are TGCGCCAGCAGCTTGGACGGGGATGCTTTCTTT. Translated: CASSLDGDAFF.

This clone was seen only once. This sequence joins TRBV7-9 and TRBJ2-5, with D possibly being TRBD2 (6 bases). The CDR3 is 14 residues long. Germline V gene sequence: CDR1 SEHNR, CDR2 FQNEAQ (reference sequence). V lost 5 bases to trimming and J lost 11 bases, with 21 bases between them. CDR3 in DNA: TGTGCCAGCAGCCCTAGTGGAGGGCCGGGCGGGCAGTACTTC. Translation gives CASSPSGGPGGQYF.

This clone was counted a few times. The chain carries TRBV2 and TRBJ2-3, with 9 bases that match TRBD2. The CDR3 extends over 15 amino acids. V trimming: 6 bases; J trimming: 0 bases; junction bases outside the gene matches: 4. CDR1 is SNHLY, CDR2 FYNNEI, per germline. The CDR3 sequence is CASSRLAASTDTQYF. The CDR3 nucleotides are TGTGCCAGCAGCAGACTAGCGGCTAGCACAGATACGCAGTATTTT.

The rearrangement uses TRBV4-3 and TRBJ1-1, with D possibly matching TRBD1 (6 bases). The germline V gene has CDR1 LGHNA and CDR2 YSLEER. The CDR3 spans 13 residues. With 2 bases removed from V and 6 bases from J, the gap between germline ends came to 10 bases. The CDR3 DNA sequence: TGCGCCAGCAGCCAAACCCACAGGGCTGAAGCTTTCTTT. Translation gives CASSQTHRAEAFF.

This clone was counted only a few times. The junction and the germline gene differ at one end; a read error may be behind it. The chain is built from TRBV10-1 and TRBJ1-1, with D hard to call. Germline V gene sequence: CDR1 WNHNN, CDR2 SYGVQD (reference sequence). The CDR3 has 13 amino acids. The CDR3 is CASSDEKNIEAFF. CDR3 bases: TGCGCCAGCAGTGATGAGAAGAACATTGAAGCTTTCTTT.

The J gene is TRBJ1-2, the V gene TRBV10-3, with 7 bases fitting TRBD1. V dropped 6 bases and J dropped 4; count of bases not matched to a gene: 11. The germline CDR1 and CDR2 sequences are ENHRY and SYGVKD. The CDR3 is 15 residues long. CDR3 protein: CAISSRGAGAYGYTF. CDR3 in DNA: TGTGCCATCAGCTCCAGGGGGGCCGGAGCCTATGGCTACACCTTC.

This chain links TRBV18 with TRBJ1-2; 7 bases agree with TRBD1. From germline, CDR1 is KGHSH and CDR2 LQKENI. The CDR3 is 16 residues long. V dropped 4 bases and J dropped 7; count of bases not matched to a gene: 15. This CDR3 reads CASSHSTGAGFGGYTF. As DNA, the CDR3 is TGTGCCAGCTCACATTCAACAGGGGCGGGTTTCGGTGGCTACACCTTC.

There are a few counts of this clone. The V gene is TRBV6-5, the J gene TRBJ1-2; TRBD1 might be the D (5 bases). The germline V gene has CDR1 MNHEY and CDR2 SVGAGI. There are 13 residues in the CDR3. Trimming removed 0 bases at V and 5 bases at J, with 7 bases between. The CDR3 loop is CASSYSGEYGYTF. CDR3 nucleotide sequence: TGTGCCAGCAGTTACTCAGGGGAGTATGGCTACACCTTC.

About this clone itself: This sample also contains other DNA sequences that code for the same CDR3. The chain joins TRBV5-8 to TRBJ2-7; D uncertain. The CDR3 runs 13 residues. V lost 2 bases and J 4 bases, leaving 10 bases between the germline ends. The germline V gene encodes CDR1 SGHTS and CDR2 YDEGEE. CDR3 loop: CASSLGPHYEQYF. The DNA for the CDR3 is TGTGCCAGCAGCTTAGGTCCTCATTACGAGCAGTACTTC.

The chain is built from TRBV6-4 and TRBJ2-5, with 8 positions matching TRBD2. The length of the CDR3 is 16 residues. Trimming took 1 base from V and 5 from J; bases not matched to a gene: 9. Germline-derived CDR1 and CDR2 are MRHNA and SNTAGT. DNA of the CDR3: TGTGCCAGCAGTGACTTGGTCGTAGCGGGGAAGGAGACCCAGTACTTC. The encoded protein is CASSDLVVAGKETQYF.

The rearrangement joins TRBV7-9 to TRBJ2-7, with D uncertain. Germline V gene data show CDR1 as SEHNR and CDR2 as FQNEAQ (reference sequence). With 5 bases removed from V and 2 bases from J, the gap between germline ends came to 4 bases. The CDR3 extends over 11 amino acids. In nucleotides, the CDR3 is TGTGCCAGCAGCCTCACCTACGAGCAGTACTTC. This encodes CASSLTYEQYF.

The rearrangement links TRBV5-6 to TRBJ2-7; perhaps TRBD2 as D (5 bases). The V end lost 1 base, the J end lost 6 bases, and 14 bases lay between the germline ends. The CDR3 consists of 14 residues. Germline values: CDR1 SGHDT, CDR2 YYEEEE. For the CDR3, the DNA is TGTGCCAGCAGCTTGAGAGCCGTTGGAGGCGAGCAGTACTTC. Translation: CASSLRAVGGEQYF.

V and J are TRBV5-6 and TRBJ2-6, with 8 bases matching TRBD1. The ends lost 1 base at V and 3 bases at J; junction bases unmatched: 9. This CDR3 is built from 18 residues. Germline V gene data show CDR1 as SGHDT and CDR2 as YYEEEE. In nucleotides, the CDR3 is TGTGCCAGCAGCTTGCTCGGGCAGGGGGCGCTTGGGGCCAACGTCCTGACTTTC. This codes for CASSLLGQGALGANVLTF.